This T cell receptor (beta chain) was recorded in a study of T cell changes during pregnancy in multiple sclerosis. TCRdb keeps only in-frame clones here, not all; method: immunoSEQ multiplex PCR. The table has 45,000 or so clones, about 91% seen once. This clone was seen a single time. The receptor was isolated from a female donor with multiple sclerosis, enrolled in a pregnancy study. The sample was CD8+ T cells from peripheral blood mononuclear cells, taken after pregnancy.

Here the CDR3 DNA reads TGTGCCAGCAGCGAGGCTTCCGGGACAGGCTCCTACGAGCAGTACTTC. As protein: CASSEASGTGSYEQYF. The chain recombines TRBV9 with TRBJ2-7, with TRBD1 matching 8 bases. The CDR3 runs to 16 residues. V trimming: 3 bases; J trimming: 0 bases; junction bases outside the gene matches: 8. Per the germline V gene, CDR1 is SGDLS and CDR2 is YYNGEE.